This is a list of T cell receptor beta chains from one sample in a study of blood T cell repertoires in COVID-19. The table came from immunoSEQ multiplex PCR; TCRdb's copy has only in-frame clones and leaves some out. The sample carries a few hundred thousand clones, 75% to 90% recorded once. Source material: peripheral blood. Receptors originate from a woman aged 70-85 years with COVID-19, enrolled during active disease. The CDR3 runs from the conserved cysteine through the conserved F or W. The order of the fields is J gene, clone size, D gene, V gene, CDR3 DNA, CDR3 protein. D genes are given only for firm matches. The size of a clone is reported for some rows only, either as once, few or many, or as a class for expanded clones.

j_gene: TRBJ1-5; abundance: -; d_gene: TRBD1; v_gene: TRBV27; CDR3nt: TGTGCCAGCAGTCCTGGGACAGGGAATCAGCCCCAGCATTTT; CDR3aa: CASSPGTGNQPQHF
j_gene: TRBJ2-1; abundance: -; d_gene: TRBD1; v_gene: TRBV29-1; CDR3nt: TGCAGCGTTGATAACAGGGGGGTGAATGAGCAGTTCTTC; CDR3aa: CSVDNRGVNEQFF
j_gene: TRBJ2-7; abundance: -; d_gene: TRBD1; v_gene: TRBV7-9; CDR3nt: TGTGCCAGCACCCCACAGGGGCCGTGGGTGGGCGAGCAGTACTTC; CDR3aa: CASTPQGPWVGEQYF
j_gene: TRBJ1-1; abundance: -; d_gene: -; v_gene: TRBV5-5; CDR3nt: TGTGCCAGCAGCTTGGGGACAGCGAACACTGAAGCTTTCTTT; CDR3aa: CASSLGTANTEAFF
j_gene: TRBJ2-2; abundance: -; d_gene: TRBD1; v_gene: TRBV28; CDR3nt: TGTGCCCCACAACCACGGGACAGGGATTTTTTCAACACCGGGGAGCTGTTTTTT; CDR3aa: CAPQPRDRDFFNTGELFF
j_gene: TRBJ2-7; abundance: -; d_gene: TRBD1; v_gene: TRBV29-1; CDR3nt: TGCAGCGTTGACGGTCCGGGACAGGGCCAAAGTGAGCAGTACTTC; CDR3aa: CSVDGPGQGQSEQYF
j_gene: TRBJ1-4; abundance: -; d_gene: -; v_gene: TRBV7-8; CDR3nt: TGTGCCAGCACCCGACGGGGGGTGGATGAAAAACTGTTTTTT; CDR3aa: CASTRRGVDEKLFF
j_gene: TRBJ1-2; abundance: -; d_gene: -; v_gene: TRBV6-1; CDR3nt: TGTGCCAGCAGTGAAGCTATTTTTTATGGCTACACCTTC; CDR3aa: CASSEAIFYGYTF
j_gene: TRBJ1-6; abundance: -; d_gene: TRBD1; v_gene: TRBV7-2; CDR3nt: TGTGCCAGCAGCTTAAGGCCCCGGACAGGGCCCTCCTATAATTCACCCCTCCACTTT; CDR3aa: CASSLRPRTGPSYNSPLHF
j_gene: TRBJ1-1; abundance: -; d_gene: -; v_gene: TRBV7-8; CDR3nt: TGTGCCAGCAGCTTTGTGGCTCAGGCAGGAACTGAAGCTTTCTTT; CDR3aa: CASSFVAQAGTEAFF
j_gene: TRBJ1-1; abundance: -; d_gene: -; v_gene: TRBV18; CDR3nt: TGTGCCAGCTCACCACCCGGGACATCCAGACCGAACACTGAAGCTTTCTTT; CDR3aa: CASSPPGTSRPNTEAFF
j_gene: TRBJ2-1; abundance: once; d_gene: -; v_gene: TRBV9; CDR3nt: TGTGCCAGCAGCGTCAGAGCTCGGAGCTCCTACAATGAGCAGTTCTTC; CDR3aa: CASSVRARSSYNEQFF
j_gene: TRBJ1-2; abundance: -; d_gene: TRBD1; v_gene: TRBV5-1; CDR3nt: TGCGCCAGCAGCTTCTTGGACAGGTCCTATGGCTACACCTTC; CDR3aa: CASSFLDRSYGYTF
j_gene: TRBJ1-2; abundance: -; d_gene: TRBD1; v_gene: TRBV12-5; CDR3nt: TGTGCTAGTGGTATCGTCAGGGGGTACGGCTATGGCTACACCTTC; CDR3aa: CASGIVRGYGYGYTF
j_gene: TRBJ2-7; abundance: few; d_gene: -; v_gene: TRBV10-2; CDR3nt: TGCGCCAGTAAACGCGGCGTCGGCGAGCAGTACTTC; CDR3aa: CASKRGVGEQYF
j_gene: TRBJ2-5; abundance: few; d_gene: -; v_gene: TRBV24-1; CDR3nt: TGTGCCACCAGCCCTCACACAGGGCAAGGAGAGACCCAGTACTTC; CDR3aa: CATSPHTGQGETQYF
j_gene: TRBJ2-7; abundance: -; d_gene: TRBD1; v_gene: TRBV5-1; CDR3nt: TGCGCCAGCAGCTTGGTGGGGACAGGGGGCGACGAGCAGTACTTC; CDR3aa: CASSLVGTGGDEQYF
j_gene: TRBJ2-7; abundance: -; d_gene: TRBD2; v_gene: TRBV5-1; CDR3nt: TGCGCCAGCAGCATCCGCGGGGGGCCCTACGAGCAGTACTTC; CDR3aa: CASSIRGGPYEQYF
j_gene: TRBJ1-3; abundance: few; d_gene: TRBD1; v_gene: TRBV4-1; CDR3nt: TGCGCCAGCAGCCAACATAAGACAGGGACGTCTGGAAACACCATATATTTT; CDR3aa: CASSQHKTGTSGNTIYF
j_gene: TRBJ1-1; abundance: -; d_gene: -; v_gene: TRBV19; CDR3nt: TGTGCCAGTAGAGACAGGCCGACCACTGAAGCTTTCTTT; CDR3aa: CASRDRPTTEAFF
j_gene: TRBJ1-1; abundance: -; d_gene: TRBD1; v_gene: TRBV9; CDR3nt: TGTGCCAGCAGCCCAAATACAGGGGGTTCGATGGGCACTGAAGCTTTCTTT; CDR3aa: CASSPNTGGSMGTEAFF
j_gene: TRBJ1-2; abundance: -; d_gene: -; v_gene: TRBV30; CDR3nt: TGTGCCTGGGGCGACAGGTCCTACACCTTC; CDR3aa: CAWGDRSYTF